One and the same sample provided the 5 T cell receptor beta chains below, sequenced in a study of T cells in Graves' hyperthyroidism and ophthalmopathy. There were TCR beta CDR3 regions amplified from RNA transcripts. The primer set for the first-round RT-PCR of the TCR CDR3 was HTBI. TCRdb passed the multiplex PCR reads through MiXCR, listing each CDR3 protein once. The table includes 400,000 or so distinct CDR3 sequences, more than 14% detected once. Material for sequencing was blood. The receptors were gathered from a woman aged 30 to 39 with Graves' ophthalmopathy.

This clonotype came up many times. V and J are TRBV28 and TRBJ2-3; 8 bases match TRBD1. V was pared by 5 bases and J by 1 base, with 14 bases of the junction left unmatched. The CDR3 contains 18 residues. CDR1 and CDR2 from the germline V gene are MDHEN and SYDVKM. This chain's CDR3 is CASSLPGTGTSGTDTQYF. Written as DNA, the CDR3 is TGTGCCAGCAGTCTCCCCGGGACAGGAACGAGTGGCACAGATACGCAGTATTTT.

With regard to this clonotype: This may stem from a read error, because a much larger clone lies one nucleotide away. This sequence joins TRBV5-6 and TRBJ1-3, with 9 bases aligning to TRBD1. CDR3 length: 16 amino acids. The germline CDR1 and CDR2 sequences are SGHDT and YYEEEE. The CDR3 region has the DNA TGTGCCGGCAGCTTCGGGACAGGGAATAATGGAAACACCATATATTTT. Amino acids: CAGSFGTGNNGNTIYF.

The CDR3 nucleotides are TGTGCCAGCAGGAGGACAGGGCCTTTTAATTCACCCCTCCACTTT. This gives the protein CASRRTGPFNSPLHF. The chain employs TRBV2 and TRBJ1-6; 8 nucleotides agree with TRBD1. CDR3 size: 15 residues. Germline CDR1 reads SNHLY; CDR2 reads FYNNEI. The V segment lost 6 bases and the J segment 6 bases; nucleotides outside the gene matches: 7.

This clonotype was recorded many times. This rearrangement joins TRBV12-3 or TRBV12-4 to TRBJ2-7; 12 bases are shared with TRBD2. The CDR3 has 16 residues. J gave up 1 base and V 4 bases, and 5 bases lay outside the gene matches. The CDR3 protein is CASSSFGLAGSYEQYF. Here the CDR3 DNA reads TGTGCCAGCAGTTCCTTTGGACTAGCGGGGTCCTACGAGCAGTACTTC.

In this sample, this clonotype turned up many times. The J gene is TRBJ1-1, the V gene TRBV28; 7 bases fit TRBD1. The V gene end was trimmed by 2 bases and the J gene end by 8 bases; junction bases not matched to a gene: 8. The CDR3 runs to 14 residues. Germline V gives CDR1 MDHEN, CDR2 SYDVKM. CDR3 coding DNA: TGTGCCAGCAGTTTAGTAGGGGGCCAAAGAGAAGCTTTCTTT. This gives the protein CASSLVGGQREAFF. Based on the CDR3 plus reference TRBV28 and TRBJ1-1, the full variable domain is DVKVTQSSRYLVKRTGEKVFLECVQDMDHENMFWYRQDPGLGLRLIYFSYDVKMKEKGDIPEGYSVSREKKERFSLILESASTNQTSMYLCASSLVGGQREAFFGQGTRLTVV.